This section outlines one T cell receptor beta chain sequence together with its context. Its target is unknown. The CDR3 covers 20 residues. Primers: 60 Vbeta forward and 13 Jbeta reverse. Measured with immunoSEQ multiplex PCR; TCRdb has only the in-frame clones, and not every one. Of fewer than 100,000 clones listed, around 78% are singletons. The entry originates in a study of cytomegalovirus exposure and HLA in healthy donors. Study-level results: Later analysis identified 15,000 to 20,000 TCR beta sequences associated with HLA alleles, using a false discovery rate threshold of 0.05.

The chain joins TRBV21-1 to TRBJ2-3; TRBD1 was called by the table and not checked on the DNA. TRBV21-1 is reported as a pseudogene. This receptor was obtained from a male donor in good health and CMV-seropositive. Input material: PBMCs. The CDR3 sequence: CASSTPGKGGTGVFTDTQYF. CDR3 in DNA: TGTGCCAGCAGCACTCCGGGAAAGGGAGGGACAGGGGTCTTCACAGATACGCAGTATTTT.